This note documents a single T cell receptor (beta chain) sequence. The data are from a study of blood T cell repertoires in COVID-19. Germline V gives CDR1 SEHNR, CDR2 FQNEAQ (reference sequence). Trimming removed 5 bases from V and 5 bases from J; junction bases left unmatched: 7. There are 15 residues in the CDR3. The table came from immunoSEQ multiplex PCR; TCRdb's copy has only in-frame clones and leaves some out. The repertoire holds 150,000 or so clones, with about 85% as singletons. Seattle-derived patients entered the study during active infection and were followed longitudinally. This sequence was found in a man between 60 and 70 years old with COVID-19, enrolled during active disease. The specimen was peripheral blood. This chain connects TRBV7-9 to TRBJ1-1; 11 positions agree with TRBD1. Written as DNA, the CDR3 is TGTGCCAGCAGCCCACGCGGGACAGGGGGAACTGAAGCTTTCTTT. Protein product: CASSPRGTGGTEAFF. Together with reference TRBV7-9 and TRBJ1-1, the CDR3 gives the full variable domain: DTGVSQNPRHKITKRGQNVTFRCDPISEHNRLYWYRQTLGQGPEFLTYFQNEAQLEKSRLLSDRFSAERPKGSFSTLEIQRTEQGDSAMYLCASSPRGTGGTEAFFGQGTRLTVV.